Listed here is a single TCR beta chain. The entry originates in a study of patients and donors after allogeneic stem cell transplantation. TCRdb used MiXCR to reprocess the RT-PCR reads, holding one entry per CDR3 protein. The table shows hundreds of thousands of distinct CDR3 sequences, with 16% occurring only once. Germline V gene data show CDR1 as LNHDA and CDR2 as SQIVND (reference sequence). Trimming stripped 8 bases from V and 6 bases from J, with 8 bases between. This CDR3 spans 10 amino acids. The specimen was blood, either unsorted or a sorted T cell fraction (not recorded which). The rearrangement links TRBV19 to TRBJ2-7; D gene unclear. The TCR sequence derives from a human donor who was either an allogeneic HSCT recipient or a stem cell or donor lymphocyte infusion donor (not recorded which). It is not recorded whose cells these are; they may come from a transplant donor. The CDR3 region has the DNA TGTGCCAGTCCGCCCGTCGAGCAGTACTTC. This codes for CASPPVEQYF.